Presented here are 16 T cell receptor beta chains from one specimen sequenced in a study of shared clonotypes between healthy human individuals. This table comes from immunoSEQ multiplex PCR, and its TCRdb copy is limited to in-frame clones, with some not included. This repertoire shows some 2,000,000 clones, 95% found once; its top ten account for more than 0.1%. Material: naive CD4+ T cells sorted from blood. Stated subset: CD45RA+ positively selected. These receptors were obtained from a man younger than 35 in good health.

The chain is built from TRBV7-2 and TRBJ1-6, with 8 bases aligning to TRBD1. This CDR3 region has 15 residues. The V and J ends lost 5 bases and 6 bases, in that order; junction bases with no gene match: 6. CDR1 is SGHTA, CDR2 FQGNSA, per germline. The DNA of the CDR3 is TGTGCCAGCAGCCCAGCGACAGGGGTTAATTCACCCCTCCACTTT. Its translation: CASSPATGVNSPLHF. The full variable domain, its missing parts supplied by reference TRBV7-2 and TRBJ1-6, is GAGVSQSPSNKVTEKGKDVELRCDPISGHTALYWYRQSLGQGLEFLIYFQGNSAPDKSGLPSDRFSAERTGGSVSTLTIQRTQQEDSAVYLCASSPATGVNSPLHFGNGTRLTVT.

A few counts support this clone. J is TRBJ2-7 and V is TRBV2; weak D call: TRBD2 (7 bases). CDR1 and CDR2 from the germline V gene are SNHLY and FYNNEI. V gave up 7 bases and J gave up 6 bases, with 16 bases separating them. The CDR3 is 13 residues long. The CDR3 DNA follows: TGTGCCAGCACAGTAGGGGGAGGGCCCGAGCAGTACTTC. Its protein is CASTVGGGPEQYF. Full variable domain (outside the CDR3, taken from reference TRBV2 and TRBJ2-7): EPEVTQTPSHQVTQMGQEVILRCVPISNHLYFYWYRQILGQKVEFLVSFYNNEISEKSEIFDDQFSVERPDGSNFTLKIRSTKLEDSAMYFCASTVGGGPEQYFGPGTRLTVT.

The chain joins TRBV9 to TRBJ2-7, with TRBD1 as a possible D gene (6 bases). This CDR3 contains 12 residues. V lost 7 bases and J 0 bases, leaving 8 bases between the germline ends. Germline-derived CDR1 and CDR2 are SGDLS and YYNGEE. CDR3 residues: CASGTFSYEQYF. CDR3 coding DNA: TGTGCCAGCGGGACATTCTCCTACGAGCAGTACTTC.

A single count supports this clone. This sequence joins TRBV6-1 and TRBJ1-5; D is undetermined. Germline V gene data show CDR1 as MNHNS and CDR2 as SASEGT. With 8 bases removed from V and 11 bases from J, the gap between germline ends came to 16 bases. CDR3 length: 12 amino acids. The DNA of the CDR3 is TGTGCCAGCGGACGGGTCGTGTGGGCCCAGCATTTT. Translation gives CASGRVVWAQHF.

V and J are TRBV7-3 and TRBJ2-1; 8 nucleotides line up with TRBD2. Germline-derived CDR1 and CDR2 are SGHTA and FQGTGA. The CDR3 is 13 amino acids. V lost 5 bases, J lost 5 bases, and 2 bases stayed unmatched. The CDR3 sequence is CASSRSGNNEQFF. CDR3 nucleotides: TGTGCCAGCAGCCGTAGCGGGAACAATGAGCAGTTCTTC.

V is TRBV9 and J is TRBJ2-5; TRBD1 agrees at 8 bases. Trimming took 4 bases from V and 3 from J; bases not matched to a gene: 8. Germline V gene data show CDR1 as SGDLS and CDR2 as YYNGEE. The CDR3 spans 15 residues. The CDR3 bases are TGTGCCAGCAGCCGGACAGGGACAGGAGAAGAGACCCAGTACTTC. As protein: CASSRTGTGEETQYF.

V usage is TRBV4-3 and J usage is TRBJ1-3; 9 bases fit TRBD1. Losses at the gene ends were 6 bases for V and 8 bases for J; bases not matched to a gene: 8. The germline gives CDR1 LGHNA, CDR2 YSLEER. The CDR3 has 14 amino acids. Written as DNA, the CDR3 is TGCGCCAGCAGTCGGACAGGGGCTTTCGACACCATATATTTT. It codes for CASSRTGAFDTIYF.

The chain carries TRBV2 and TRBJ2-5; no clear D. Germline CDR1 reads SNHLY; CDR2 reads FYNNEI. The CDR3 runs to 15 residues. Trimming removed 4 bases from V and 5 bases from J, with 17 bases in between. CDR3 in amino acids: CASSGNSLTRETQYF. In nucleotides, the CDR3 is TGTGCCAGCAGTGGGAACAGTTTAACACGGGAGACCCAGTACTTC.

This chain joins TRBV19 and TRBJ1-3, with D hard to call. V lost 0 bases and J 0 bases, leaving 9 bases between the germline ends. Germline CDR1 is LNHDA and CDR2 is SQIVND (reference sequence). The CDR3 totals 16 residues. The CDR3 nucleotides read TGTGCCAGTAGTATAGATATGGCAGACTCTGGAAACACCATATATTTT. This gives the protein CASSIDMADSGNTIYF.

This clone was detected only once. CDR3 sequence reads: CASSLPTGTEAFF. The CDR3 DNA follows: TGCGCCAGCAGCTTACCGACAGGCACTGAAGCTTTCTTT. This chain connects TRBV5-1 to TRBJ1-1, with D maybe TRBD1 (6 bases). V was trimmed by 2 bases and J by 4 bases, leaving 9 bases between them. The CDR3 consists of 13 residues. Germline V CDR1 and CDR2: SGHRS, YFSETQ.

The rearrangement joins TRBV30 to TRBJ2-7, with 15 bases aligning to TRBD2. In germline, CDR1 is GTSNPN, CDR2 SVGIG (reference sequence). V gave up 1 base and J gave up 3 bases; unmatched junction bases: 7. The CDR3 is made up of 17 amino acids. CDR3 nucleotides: TGTGCCTGGAGTGCCACCGGACTAGCGGGAGGGTACTACGAGCAGTACTTC. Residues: CAWSATGLAGGYYEQYF. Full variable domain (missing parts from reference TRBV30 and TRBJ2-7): SQTIHQWPATLVQPVGSPLSLECTVEGTSNPNLYWYRQAAGRGLQLLFYSVGIGQISSEVPQNLSASRPQDRQFILSSKKLLLSDSGFYLCAWSATGLAGGYYEQYFGPGTRLTVT.

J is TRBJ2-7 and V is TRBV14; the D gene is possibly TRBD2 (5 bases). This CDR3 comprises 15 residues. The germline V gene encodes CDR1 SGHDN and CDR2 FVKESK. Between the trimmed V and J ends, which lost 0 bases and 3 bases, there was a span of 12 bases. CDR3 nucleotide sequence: TGTGCCAGCAGCCAAGATCCCAGCGGATACTACGAGCAGTACTTC. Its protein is CASSQDPSGYYEQYF. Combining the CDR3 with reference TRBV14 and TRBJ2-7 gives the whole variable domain EAGVTQFPSHSVIEKGQTVTLRCDPISGHDNLYWYRRVMGKEIKFLLHFVKESKQDESGMPNNRFLAERTGGTYSTLKVQPAELEDSGVYFCASSQDPSGYYEQYFGPGTRLTVT.

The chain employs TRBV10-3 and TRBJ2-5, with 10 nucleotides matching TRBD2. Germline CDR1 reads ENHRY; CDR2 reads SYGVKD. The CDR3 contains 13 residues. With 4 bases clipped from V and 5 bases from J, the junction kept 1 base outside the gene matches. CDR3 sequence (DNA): TGTGCCATCAGTGGTAGCGGGGGGGAGACCCAGTACTTC. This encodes CAISGSGGETQYF.

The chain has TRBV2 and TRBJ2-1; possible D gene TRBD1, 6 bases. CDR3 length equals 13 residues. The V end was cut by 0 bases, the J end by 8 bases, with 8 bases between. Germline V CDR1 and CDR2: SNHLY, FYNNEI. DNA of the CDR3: TGTGCCAGCAGTGAAGCGAGGGGGTATGAGCAGTTCTTC. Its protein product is CASSEARGYEQFF.

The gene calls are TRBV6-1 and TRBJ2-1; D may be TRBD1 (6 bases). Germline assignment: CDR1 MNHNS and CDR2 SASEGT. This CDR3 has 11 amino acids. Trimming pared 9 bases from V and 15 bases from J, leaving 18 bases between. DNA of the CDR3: TGTGCCAGTAAAAGGGGGACCAGTACGTTCTTC. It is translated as CASKRGTSTFF.

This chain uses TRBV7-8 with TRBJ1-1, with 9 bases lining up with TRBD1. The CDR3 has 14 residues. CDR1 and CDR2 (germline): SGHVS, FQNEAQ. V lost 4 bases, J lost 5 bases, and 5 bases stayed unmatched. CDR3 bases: TGTGCCAGCAGCTGGGACAGGGCAACGACTGAAGCTTTCTTT. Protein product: CASSWDRATTEAFF. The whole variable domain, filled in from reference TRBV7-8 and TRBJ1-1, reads GAGVSQSPRYKVAKRGQDVALRCDPISGHVSLFWYQQALGQGPEFLTYFQNEAQLDKSGLPSDRFFAERPEGSVSTLKIQRTQQEDSAVYLCASSWDRATTEAFFGQGTRLTVV.